The present TCR beta chain was sequenced within a study of cytomegalovirus exposure and HLA in healthy donors. Overall study context: Counted in an early data release were about 86 million unique TCRs from HLA-typed donors. Of some 410 genotyped donors, 81% grouped in the Caucasian-associated ancestry cluster.

The CDR3 spans 14 residues. V was shortened by 3 bases and J by 3 bases, with 15 bases between the two germline ends. CDR1 and CDR2 (germline): GTSNPN, SVGIG (reference sequence). A multiplex PCR was run with 60 Vbeta primers and 13 Jbeta primers. The data were produced by immunoSEQ multiplex PCR, yet TCRdb's version contains in-frame clones alone and is incomplete. Found here are about 65,000 clones, 60% to 80% of them singletons; the top ten hold about 3%. With regard to this clone: Its antigen is still unknown.

General study points: Later work showed greater clonal expansion in HLA-associated TCR beta chains than in equally common others.

This sequence joins TRBV30 and TRBJ2-7; weak D call: TRBD1 (6 bases). The sequence was collected from a man aged 25 to 40 in good health and CMV-seronegative. Sequencing was done on a sample of PBMCs. CDR3 loop: CAWSRDRLNYEQYF. As DNA, the CDR3 is TGTGCCTGGAGCCGAGACAGGTTAAACTACGAGCAGTACTTC.